This entry describes one T cell receptor (beta chain). Profiled with immunoSEQ multiplex PCR; TCRdb holds only in-frame clones, not every one. Recorded for this sample: fewer than 250,000 clones. V gave up 3 bases and J gave up 1 base; unmatched junction bases: 4. The V gene's germline CDR1 is MNHEY and CDR2 SMNVEV (reference sequence). The CDR3 is 15 amino acids. This sample was taken from a study of control samples from healthy donors and cancer patients. Sample: blood. The receptor comes from a woman aged 25 to 39 in good health. The V and J genes are TRBV27 and TRBJ2-3, with TRBD1 identical over 7 bases. The CDR3 here is CASSFQGVGTDTQYF. The CDR3, as DNA: TGTGCCAGCAGTTTTCAGGGGGTGGGCACAGATACGCAGTATTTT.